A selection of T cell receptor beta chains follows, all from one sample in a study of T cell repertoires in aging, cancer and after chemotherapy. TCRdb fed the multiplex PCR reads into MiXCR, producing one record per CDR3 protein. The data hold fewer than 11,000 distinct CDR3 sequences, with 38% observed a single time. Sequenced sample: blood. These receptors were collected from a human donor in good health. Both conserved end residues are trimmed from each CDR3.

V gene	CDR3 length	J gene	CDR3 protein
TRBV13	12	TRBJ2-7	ASSLPGGSYEQY
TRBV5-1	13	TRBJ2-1	ASSLDGAPYNEQF
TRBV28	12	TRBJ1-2	ASSLVQGGYGYT
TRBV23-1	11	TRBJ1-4	ASSQGDCGKLF
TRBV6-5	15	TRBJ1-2	ASSYSGTGVLYYGYT
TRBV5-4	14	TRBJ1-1	ASSQRGAVAYTEAF
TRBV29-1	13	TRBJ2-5	SVARTSGSLETQY
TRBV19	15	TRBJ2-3	ASSSGLAGARTDTQY
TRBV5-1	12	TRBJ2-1	ASSLAGARNEQF
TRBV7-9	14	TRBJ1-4	ASSQGFTGLNEKLF
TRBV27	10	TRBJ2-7	ASSFRSYEQY
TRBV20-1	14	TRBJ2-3	SAPRTSHGVSDTQY
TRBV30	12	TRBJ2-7	AWSPGTDTYEQY
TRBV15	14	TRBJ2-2	ATSRVGVWDTGELF
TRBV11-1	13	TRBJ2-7	ASSSQAGGSLEQY
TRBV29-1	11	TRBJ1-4	SAGQSYNEKLF
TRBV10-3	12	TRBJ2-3	AISAAGDADTQY
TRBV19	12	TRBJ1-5	ASSSQGTGQPQH
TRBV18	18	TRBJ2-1	ASSPPFAATQGSSYNEQF
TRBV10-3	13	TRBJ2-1	AISSVDWAYNEQF
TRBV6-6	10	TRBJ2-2	AVSRGSGELF
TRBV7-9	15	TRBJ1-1	ASSYTLTAVLNTEAF
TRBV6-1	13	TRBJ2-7	ATSSQRVGSYEQY
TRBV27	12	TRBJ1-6	ASSFQAGGTPLH
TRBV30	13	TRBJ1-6	AWSVNRNYNSPLH
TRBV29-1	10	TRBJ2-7	SVRQEPYEQY
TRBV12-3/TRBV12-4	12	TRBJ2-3	ASSFGLSTDTQY
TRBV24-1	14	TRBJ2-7	ATSDFATGAAYEQY
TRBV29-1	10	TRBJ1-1	SVVLGHTEAF
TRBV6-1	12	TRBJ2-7	ASIRGQGAQEQY
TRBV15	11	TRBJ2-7	ATRDRASYEQY
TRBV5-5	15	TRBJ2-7	ASSPAGLAGYSYEQY
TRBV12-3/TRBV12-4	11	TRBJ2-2	ASSPGFTGELF
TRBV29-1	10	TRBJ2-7	SVRTARAEQY
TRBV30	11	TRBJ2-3	AWSVKERDTQY
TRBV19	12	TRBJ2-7	ASTPPGGIGEQY
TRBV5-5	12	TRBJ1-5	ASSFLLSNQPQH
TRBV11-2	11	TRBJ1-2	ASSSDRDYGYT
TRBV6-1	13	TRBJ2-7	ASSEEGGSSYEQY
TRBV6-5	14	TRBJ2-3	ASSPRWGEGTDTQY
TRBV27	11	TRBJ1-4	ACSPRPHEKLF
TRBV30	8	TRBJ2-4	AGQGVIQY
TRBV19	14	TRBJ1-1	ASTPFGQGENTEAF
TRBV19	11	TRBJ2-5	ASSIGLRETQY
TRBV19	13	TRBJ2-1	ASSAWDSSYNEQF